The 16 T cell receptor beta chains listed next were all sequenced from one sample in a study of blood T cell repertoires in COVID-19. The assay was immunoSEQ multiplex PCR, and TCRdb's table has in-frame clones only and misses some. The data contain about 78,000 clones, roughly 86% of them seen just once; the ten biggest clones take up 4.5% to 6%. The specimen was peripheral blood. Source of these receptors: a man aged 50 or older with active or convalescent COVID-19.

J is TRBJ2-5 and V is TRBV5-4; TRBD2 aligns across 9 bases. This CDR3 has 16 residues. The J segment lost 1 base and the V segment lost 3 bases, leaving 7 bases of the junction unmatched. Germline V gene lookup returns CDR1 SGHNT and CDR2 YYREEE (reference sequence). The CDR3 DNA reads as TGTGCCAGCAGCTCGATCTTGACTAGCGGCCAAGAGACCCAGTACTTC. Translating gives CASSSILTSGQETQYF. Supplemented by reference TRBV5-4 and TRBJ2-5, the full variable domain reads ETGVTQSPTHLIKTRGQQVTLRCSSQSGHNTVSWYQQALGQGPQFIFQYYREEENGRGNFPPRFSGLQFPNYSSELNVNALELDDSALYLCASSSILTSGQETQYFGPGTRLLVL.

This clone was counted a single time. V is TRBV5-1 and J is TRBJ2-5; 7 bases align to TRBD1. The V gene end was trimmed by 4 bases and the J gene end by 2 bases; junction bases not matched to a gene: 11. Germline lookup yields CDR1 SGHRS and CDR2 YFSETQ. The CDR3 has 16 amino acids. CDR3 protein: CASSTAPTGLQETQYF. CDR3 nucleotides: TGCGCCAGCAGCACGGCCCCGACAGGGTTACAAGAGACCCAGTACTTC.

This clone was recorded only once. The chain uses TRBV10-3 and TRBJ1-3; D remains unclear. CDR3 length: 14 amino acids. V was pared by 7 bases and J by 0 bases, with 10 bases between. CDR1 is ENHRY, CDR2 SYGVKD, per germline. CDR3 residues: CAIKEPRSGNTIYF. The CDR3 nucleotides read TGTGCCATCAAGGAGCCCCGCTCTGGAAACACCATATATTTT.

This chain connects TRBV10-3 to TRBJ1-2, with D perhaps TRBD1 (5 bases). With 3 bases removed from V and 3 bases from J, the gap between germline ends came to 8 bases. There are 13 residues in the CDR3. Germline V gene data show CDR1 as ENHRY and CDR2 as SYGVKD. The DNA for the CDR3 is TGTGCCATCAGTGAAGTCAGGGACTATGGCTACACCTTC. Translated: CAISEVRDYGYTF.

The V gene is TRBV6-5, the J gene TRBJ1-2, with D possibly being TRBD1 (5 bases). The CDR3 runs 14 residues. Germline values: CDR1 MNHEY, CDR2 SVGAGI. V was shortened by 8 bases and J by 4 bases, with 17 bases between the two germline ends. The CDR3 region has the DNA TGTGCCAGCCGAACCGGCCAGGGTACCTATGGCTACACCTTC. Protein: CASRTGQGTYGYTF.

This chain uses TRBV4-1 with TRBJ1-2, with a weak D call TRBD1 (6 bases). From germline, CDR1 is MGHRA and CDR2 YSYEKL. Deletions cut 4 bases from V and 5 bases from J, with 11 bases between. CDR3 length: 13 amino acids. This chain's CDR3 is CASSPETGYGYTF. The DNA of the CDR3 is TGCGCCAGCAGCCCAGAGACAGGTTATGGCTACACCTTC.

This chain uses TRBV3-1 (or the pseudogene TRBV3-2) with TRBJ1-6; 8 bases align to TRBD1. V dropped 4 bases and J dropped 5; count of bases not matched to a gene: 7. CDR3 length: 16 amino acids. Germline V lookup: CDR1 LGHDT, CDR2 YNNKEL (reference sequence). CDR3 DNA: TGTGCCAGCAGCCCCCAGGGGGCAGGGAATAATTCACCCCTCCACTTT. Translating gives CASSPQGAGNNSPLHF.

This clone turned up a few times. The V and J genes are TRBV10-1 and TRBJ1-3; 8 nucleotides line up with TRBD1. V was pared by 6 bases and J by 5 bases, with 6 bases of the junction left unmatched. Germline lookup yields CDR1 WNHNN and CDR2 SYGVQD (reference sequence). The CDR3 loop spans 14 amino acids. The DNA for the CDR3 is TGCGCCAGCAGCCGGGACAGGCTTCGAAACACCATATATTTT. This gives the protein CASSRDRLRNTIYF.

The chain has TRBV7-9 and TRBJ1-1; D not resolved. CDR1 is SEHNR, CDR2 FQNEAQ, per germline (reference sequence). The CDR3 consists of 14 residues. Trimming shortened V by 0 bases and J by 1 base, and 6 bases separated the two germline ends. CDR3 nucleotides: TGTGCCAGCAGCTTAGCGGTCAGGAACACTGAAGCTTTCTTT. It yields the protein CASSLAVRNTEAFF. The whole variable domain, remainder taken from reference TRBV7-9 and TRBJ1-1, is DTGVSQNPRHKITKRGQNVTFRCDPISEHNRLYWYRQTLGQGPEFLTYFQNEAQLEKSRLLSDRFSAERPKGSFSTLEIQRTEQGDSAMYLCASSLAVRNTEAFFGQGTRLTVV.

The genes are TRBV4-3 and TRBJ2-7; 7 bases are a match to TRBD1. This CDR3 has 14 amino acids. V lost 1 base, J lost 2 bases, and 2 bases stayed unmatched. In germline, CDR1 is LGHNA, CDR2 YSLEER. In nucleotides, the CDR3 is TGCGCCAGCAGCCAAGGGACAGGCCCCTACGAGCAGTACTTC. Translating gives CASSQGTGPYEQYF.

The chain couples TRBV6-4 to TRBJ1-4; D is ambiguous. The germline V and J ends were trimmed by 6 bases and 5 bases, with 22 bases remaining between them. The CDR3 has 17 residues. Germline V gives CDR1 MRHNA, CDR2 SNTAGT. The CDR3 is CASRGRAGSWLNEKLFF. The DNA of the CDR3 is TGTGCCAGCAGGGGTCGAGCGGGCAGTTGGTTAAATGAAAAACTGTTTTTT.

The chain has TRBV24-1 and TRBJ2-2; possible D gene TRBD1, 6 bases. Germline V lookup: CDR1 KGHDR, CDR2 SFDVKD. This CDR3 has 16 amino acids. Trimming took 7 bases from V and 5 from J, leaving 19 bases between them. CDR3 coding DNA: TGTGCCACCAGCGAATTCGGGCAGGGGATTACCGGGGAGCTGTTTTTT. It encodes CATSEFGQGITGELFF.

This sequence joins TRBV5-1 and TRBJ2-7; 11 bases agree with TRBD2. The V segment lost 1 base and the J segment 3 bases; nucleotides outside the gene matches: 3. This CDR3 contains 15 residues. Germline CDR1 reads SGHRS; CDR2 reads YFSETQ. The CDR3 spells CASSLSLAGVYEQYF. The CDR3 DNA sequence: TGCGCCAGCAGCTTGTCACTAGCGGGGGTCTACGAGCAGTACTTC.

The chain has TRBV13 and TRBJ2-7, with 8 positions matching TRBD1. After removal of 8 bases from V and 2 bases from J, the junction contained 11 bases not matched to a gene. The CDR3 spans 15 residues. Germline-derived CDR1 and CDR2 are PRHDT and FYEKMQ (reference sequence). CDR3 DNA sequence: TGTGCCAGCCTAGCCCGGGACAGGAAAACCTACGAGCAGTACTTC. It encodes CASLARDRKTYEQYF.

V and J are TRBV5-1 and TRBJ1-1; 8 nucleotides line up with TRBD1. CDR3 size: 13 residues. Germline trimming cut 2 bases from V and 4 bases from J; bases unmatched to any gene: 1. Germline V gene data show CDR1 as SGHRS and CDR2 as YFSETQ. CDR3 DNA sequence: TGCGCCAGCAGCTTCACAGGGGGCACTGAAGCTTTCTTT. It is translated as CASSFTGGTEAFF.

The gene calls are TRBV5-1 and TRBJ1-4, with 7 positions matching TRBD1. The trim removed 4 bases at V and 3 bases at J, leaving 6 bases unmatched. This CDR3 is 15 amino acids long. CDR1 is SGHRS and CDR2 is YFSETQ in the germline V gene. CDR3 loop: CASSRTGESNEKLFF. CDR3 nucleotide sequence: TGCGCCAGCAGCCGTACAGGGGAGTCTAATGAAAAACTGTTTTTT.